In its sample, the clone carrying this T cell receptor (beta chain) was seen once. Some clones are missing from TCRdb's copy, which holds only in-frame ones; the method was immunoSEQ multiplex PCR. The sample holds 50,000 to 65,000 clones; roughly 87% are singletons and the top ten take about 8.8%. The source of the sample is a study of cytomegalovirus exposure and HLA in healthy donors. Study at large: The roughly 110 validation repertoires were produced on the same platform as the roughly 700 repertoires of the first cohort. This was reported in a later analysis.

The germline V gene has CDR1 SGHDT and CDR2 YYEEEE. The CDR3 loop spans 13 amino acids. Trimming removed 4 bases from V and 0 bases from J, with 7 bases in between. The donors were in the approximately 110-subject validation cohort; that cohort was separate from the 666-subject first cohort. Sequenced: PBMCs. The source of this sequence is a young woman in good health and CMV-seropositive. V is TRBV5-6 and J is TRBJ2-5; tentatively, D is TRBD1 (6 bases). The CDR3 nucleotides are TGTGCCAGCAGCGGGGACAACCAAGAGACCCAGTACTTC. Its protein is CASSGDNQETQYF. Full variable domain (missing parts from reference TRBV5-6 and TRBJ2-5): DAGVTQSPTHLIKTRGQQVTLRCSPKSGHDTVSWYQQALGQGPQFIFQYYEEEERQRGNFPDRFSGHQFPNYSSELNVNALLLGDSALYLCASSGDNQETQYFGPGTRLLVL.